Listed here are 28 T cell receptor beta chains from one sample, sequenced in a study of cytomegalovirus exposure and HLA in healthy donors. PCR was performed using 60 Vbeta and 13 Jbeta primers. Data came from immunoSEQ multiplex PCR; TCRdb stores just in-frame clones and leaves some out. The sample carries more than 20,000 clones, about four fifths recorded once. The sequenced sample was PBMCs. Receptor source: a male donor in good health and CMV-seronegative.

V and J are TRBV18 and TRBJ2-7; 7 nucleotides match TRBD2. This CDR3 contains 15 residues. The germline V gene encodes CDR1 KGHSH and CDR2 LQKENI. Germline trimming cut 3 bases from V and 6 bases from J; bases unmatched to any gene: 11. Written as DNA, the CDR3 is TGTGCCAGCTCACCGAGCATGGAGGGAGGGCGCGAGCAGTACTTC. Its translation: CASSPSMEGGREQYF. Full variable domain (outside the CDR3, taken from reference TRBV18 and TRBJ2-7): NAGVMQNPRHLVRRRGQEARLRCSPMKGHSHVYWYRQLPEEGLKFMVYLQKENIIDESGMPKERFSAEFPKEGPSILRIQQVVRGDSAAYFCASSPSMEGGREQYFGPGTRLTVT.

The CDR3 region has the DNA TGTGCCAGCAGCACGGGACAGGGGAGGATTGGCTACACCTTC. Translating gives CASSTGQGRIGYTF. The chain combines TRBV5-6 with TRBJ1-2, with 10 bases lining up with TRBD1. Germline V gene data show CDR1 as SGHDT and CDR2 as YYEEEE. CDR3 length equals 14 residues. With 4 bases clipped from V and 7 bases from J, the junction kept 7 bases outside the gene matches.

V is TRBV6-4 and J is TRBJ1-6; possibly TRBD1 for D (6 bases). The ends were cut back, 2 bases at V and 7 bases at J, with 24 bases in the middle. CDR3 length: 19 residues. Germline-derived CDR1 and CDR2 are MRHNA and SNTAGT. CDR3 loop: CASSDAIPRGTRENSPLHF. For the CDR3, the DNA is TGTGCCAGCAGTGACGCTATACCCAGGGGAACAAGGGAAAATTCACCCCTCCACTTT.

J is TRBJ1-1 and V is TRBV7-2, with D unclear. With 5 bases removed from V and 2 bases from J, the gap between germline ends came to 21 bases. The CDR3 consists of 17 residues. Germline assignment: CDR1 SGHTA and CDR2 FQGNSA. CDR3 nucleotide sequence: TGTGCCAGCAGCCCCGGCCCCTCGTGGGCCGGAAACACTGAAGCTTTCTTT. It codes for CASSPGPSWAGNTEAFF.

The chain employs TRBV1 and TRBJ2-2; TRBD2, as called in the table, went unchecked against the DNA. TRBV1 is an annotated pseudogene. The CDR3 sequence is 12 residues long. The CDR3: CTSSQVIGELFF. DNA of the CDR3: TGCACCAGCAGCCAAGTTATCGGGGAGCTGTTTTTT.

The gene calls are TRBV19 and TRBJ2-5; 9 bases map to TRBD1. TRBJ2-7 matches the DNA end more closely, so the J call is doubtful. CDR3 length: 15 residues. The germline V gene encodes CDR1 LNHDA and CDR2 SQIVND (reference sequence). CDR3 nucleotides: TGTGCCAGTAGTAGGCGACCGGGACAGGGCTACGAGCAGTACTTC. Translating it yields CASSRRPGQGYEQYF.

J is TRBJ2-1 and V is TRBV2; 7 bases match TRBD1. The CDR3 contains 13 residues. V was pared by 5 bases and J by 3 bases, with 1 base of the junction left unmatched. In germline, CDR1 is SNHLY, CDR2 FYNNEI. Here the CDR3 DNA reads TGTGCCAGCAGTCGGGACAGCTACAATGAGCAGTTCTTC. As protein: CASSRDSYNEQFF. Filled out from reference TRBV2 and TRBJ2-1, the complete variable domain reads EPEVTQTPSHQVTQMGQEVILRCVPISNHLYFYWYRQILGQKVEFLVSFYNNEISEKSEIFDDQFSVERPDGSNFTLKIRSTKLEDSAMYFCASSRDSYNEQFFGPGTRLTVL.

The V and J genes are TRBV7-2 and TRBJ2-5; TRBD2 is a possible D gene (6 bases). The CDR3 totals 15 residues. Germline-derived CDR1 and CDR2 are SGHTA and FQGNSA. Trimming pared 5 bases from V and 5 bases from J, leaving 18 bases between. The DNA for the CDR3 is TGTGCCAGCAGCCGTTCGTGGGCGGGGAGCGAGACCCAGTACTTC. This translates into CASSRSWAGSETQYF. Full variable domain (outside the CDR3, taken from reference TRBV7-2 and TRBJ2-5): GAGVSQSPSNKVTEKGKDVELRCDPISGHTALYWYRQSLGQGLEFLIYFQGNSAPDKSGLPSDRFSAERTGGSVSTLTIQRTQQEDSAVYLCASSRSWAGSETQYFGPGTRLLVL.

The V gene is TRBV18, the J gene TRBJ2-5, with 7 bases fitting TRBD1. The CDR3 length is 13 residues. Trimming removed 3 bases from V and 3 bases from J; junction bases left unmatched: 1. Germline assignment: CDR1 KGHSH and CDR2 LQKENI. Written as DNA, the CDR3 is TGTGCCAGCTCACCCGGACAGGAAGAGACCCAGTACTTC. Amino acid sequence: CASSPGQEETQYF.

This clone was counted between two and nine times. The CDR3 sequence is CASSQDTGIAGAYEQFF. The DNA for the CDR3 is TGTGCCAGCAGCCAAGATACCGGAATAGCGGGAGCGTACGAGCAGTTCTTC. The rearrangement links TRBV4-2 to TRBJ2-1; 9 bases are a match to TRBD2. CDR3 size: 17 residues. Trimming at V came to 0 bases and at J to 10 bases, leaving 13 bases not matched to a gene. Germline V gene lookup returns CDR1 LGHNA and CDR2 YNFKEQ.

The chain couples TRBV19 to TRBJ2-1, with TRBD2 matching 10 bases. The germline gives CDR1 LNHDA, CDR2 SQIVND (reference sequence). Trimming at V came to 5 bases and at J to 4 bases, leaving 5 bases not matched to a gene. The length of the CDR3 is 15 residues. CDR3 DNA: TGTGCCAGTAGTTATAGCGGGGGGCTATACAATGAGCAGTTCTTC. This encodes CASSYSGGLYNEQFF.

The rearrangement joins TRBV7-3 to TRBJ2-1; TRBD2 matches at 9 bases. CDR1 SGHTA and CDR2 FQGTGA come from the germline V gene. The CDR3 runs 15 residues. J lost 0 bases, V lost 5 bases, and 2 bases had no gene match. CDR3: CASSQAGGSYNEQFF. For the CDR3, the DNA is TGTGCCAGCAGCCAAGCGGGAGGCTCCTACAATGAGCAGTTCTTC.

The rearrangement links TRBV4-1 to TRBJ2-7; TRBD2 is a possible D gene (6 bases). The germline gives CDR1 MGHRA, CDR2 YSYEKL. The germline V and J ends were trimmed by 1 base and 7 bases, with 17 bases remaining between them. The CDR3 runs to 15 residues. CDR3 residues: CASSQAIPSAGEQYF. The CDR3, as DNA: TGCGCCAGCAGCCAAGCGATCCCTAGTGCGGGGGAGCAGTACTTC.

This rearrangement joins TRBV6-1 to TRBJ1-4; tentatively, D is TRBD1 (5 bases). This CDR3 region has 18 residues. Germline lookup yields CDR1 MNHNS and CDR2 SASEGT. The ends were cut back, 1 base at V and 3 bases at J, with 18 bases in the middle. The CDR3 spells CASSEEVGGARPNEKLFF. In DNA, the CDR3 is TGTGCCAGCAGTGAAGAGGTCGGGGGAGCCAGGCCTAATGAAAAACTGTTTTTT.

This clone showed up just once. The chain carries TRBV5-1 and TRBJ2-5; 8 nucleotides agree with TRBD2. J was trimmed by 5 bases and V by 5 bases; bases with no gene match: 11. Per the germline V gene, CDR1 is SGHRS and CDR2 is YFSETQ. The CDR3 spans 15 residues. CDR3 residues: CASSPTGGPGETQYF. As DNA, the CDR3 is TGCGCCAGCAGTCCCACGGGGGGGCCAGGGGAGACCCAGTACTTC. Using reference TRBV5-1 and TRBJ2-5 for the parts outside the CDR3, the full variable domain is KAGVTQTPRYLIKTRGQQVTLSCSPISGHRSVSWYQQTPGQGLQFLFEYFSETQRNKGNFPGRFSGRQFSNSRSEMNVSTLELGDSALYLCASSPTGGPGETQYFGPGTRLLVL.

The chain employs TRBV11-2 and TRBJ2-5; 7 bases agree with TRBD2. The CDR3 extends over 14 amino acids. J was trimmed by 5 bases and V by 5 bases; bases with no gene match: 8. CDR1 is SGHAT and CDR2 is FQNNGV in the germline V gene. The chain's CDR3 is CASSPGTNSETQYF. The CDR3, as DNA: TGTGCCAGCAGCCCGGGGACTAATTCGGAGACCCAGTACTTC. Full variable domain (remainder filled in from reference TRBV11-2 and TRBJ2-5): EAGVAQSPRYKIIEKRQSVAFWCNPISGHATLYWYQQILGQGPKLLIQFQNNGVVDDSQLPKDRFSAERLKGVDSTLKIQPAKLEDSAVYLCASSPGTNSETQYFGPGTRLLVL.

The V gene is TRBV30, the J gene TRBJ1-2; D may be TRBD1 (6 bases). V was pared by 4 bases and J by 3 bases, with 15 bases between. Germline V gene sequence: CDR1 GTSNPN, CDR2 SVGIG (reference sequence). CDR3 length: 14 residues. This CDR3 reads CAWNHLQGHYGYTF. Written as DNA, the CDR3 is TGTGCCTGGAACCATTTGCAGGGGCACTATGGCTACACCTTC.

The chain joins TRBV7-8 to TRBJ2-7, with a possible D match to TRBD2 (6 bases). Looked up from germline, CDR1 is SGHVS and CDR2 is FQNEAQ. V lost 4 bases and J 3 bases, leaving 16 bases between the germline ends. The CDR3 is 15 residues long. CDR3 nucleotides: TGTGCCAGCAGCTCCGGGGGATATCAGCTCTACGAGCAGTACTTC. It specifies CASSSGGYQLYEQYF.

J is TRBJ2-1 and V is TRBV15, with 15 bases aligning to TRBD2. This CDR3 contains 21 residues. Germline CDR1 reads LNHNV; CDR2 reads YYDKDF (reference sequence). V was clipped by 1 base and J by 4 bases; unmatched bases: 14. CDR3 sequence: CATSRVTHGLAGGRTYNEQFF. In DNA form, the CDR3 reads TGTGCCACCAGCAGAGTTACACACGGACTAGCGGGAGGGCGAACGTACAATGAGCAGTTCTTC.

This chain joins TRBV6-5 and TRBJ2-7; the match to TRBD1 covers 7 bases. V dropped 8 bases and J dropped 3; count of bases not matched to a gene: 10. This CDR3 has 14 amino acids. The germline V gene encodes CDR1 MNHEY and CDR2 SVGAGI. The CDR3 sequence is CASPSRQGIYEQYF. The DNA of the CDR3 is TGTGCCAGCCCCAGCCGACAGGGTATCTACGAGCAGTACTTC.

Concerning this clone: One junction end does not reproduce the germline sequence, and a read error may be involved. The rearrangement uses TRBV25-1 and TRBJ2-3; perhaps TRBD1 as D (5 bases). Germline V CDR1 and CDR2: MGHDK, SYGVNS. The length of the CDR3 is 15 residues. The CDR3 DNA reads TGTGCCAGCAGCTCTCCCCAGGGAAGCACAGATGCGCAGTATTTT. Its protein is CASSSPQGSTDAQYF. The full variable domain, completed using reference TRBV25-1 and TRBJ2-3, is EADIYQTPRYLVIGTGKKITLECSQTMGHDKMYWYQQDPGMELHLIHYSYGVNSTEKGDLSSESTVSRIRTEHFPLTLESARPSHTSQYLCASSSPQGSTDAQYFGPGTRLTVL.

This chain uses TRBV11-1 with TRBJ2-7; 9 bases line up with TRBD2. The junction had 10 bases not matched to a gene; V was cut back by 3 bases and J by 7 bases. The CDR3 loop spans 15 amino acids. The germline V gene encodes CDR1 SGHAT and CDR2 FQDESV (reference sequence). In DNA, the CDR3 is TGTGCCAGCAGCTTGACTATGCTAGCGGGGTCTGAGCAGTACTTC. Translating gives CASSLTMLAGSEQYF.

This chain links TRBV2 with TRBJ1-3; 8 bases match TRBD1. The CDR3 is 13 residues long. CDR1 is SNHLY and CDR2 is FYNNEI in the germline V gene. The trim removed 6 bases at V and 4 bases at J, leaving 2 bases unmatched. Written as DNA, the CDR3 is TGTGCCAGCAGGGACAGGGAAGGAAACACCATATATTTT. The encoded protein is CASRDREGNTIYF.

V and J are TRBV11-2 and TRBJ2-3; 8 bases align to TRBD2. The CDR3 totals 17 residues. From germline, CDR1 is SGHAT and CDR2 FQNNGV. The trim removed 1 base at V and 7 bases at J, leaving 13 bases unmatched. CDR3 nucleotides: TGTGCCAGCAGCTTAGTCGTAGCGGGGTATTCTCACAATACGCAGTATTTT. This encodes CASSLVVAGYSHNTQYF.

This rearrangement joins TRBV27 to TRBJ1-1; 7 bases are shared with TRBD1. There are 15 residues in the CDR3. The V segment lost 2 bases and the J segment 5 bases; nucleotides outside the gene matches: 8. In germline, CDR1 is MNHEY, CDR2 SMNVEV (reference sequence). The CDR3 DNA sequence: TGTGCCAGCAGTTTAGTAGGGGGCGGGAATACTGAAGCTTTCTTT. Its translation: CASSLVGGGNTEAFF.

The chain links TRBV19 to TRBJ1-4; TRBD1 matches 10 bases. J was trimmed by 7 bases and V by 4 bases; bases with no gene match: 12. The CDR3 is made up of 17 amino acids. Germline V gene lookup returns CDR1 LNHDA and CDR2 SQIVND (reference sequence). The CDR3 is CASSTPPGTGVREKLFF. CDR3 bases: TGTGCCAGTAGTACTCCGCCCGGGACAGGGGTACGTGAAAAACTGTTTTTT.

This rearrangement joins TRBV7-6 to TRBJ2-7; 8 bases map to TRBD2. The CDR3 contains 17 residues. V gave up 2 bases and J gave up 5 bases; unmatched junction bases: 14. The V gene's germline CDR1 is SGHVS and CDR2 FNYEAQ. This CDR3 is CASSLIGGGLNPNEQYF. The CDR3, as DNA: TGTGCCAGCAGCTTAATTGGCGGGGGGCTAAATCCCAACGAGCAGTACTTC. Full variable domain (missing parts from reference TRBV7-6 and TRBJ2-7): GAGVSQSPRYKVTKRGQDVALRCDPISGHVSLYWYRQALGQGPEFLTYFNYEAQQDKSGLPNDRFSAERPEGSISTLTIQRTEQRDSAMYRCASSLIGGGLNPNEQYFGPGTRLTVT.

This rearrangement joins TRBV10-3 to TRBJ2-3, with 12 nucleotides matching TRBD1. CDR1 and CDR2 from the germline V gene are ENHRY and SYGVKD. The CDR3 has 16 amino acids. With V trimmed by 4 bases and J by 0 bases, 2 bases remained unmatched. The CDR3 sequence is CAISGDRGLSTDTQYF. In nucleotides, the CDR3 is TGTGCCATCAGTGGGGACAGGGGGCTTAGCACAGATACGCAGTATTTT.